The present entry profiles one TCR beta chain with its context. Its matching antigen is unknown. This entry is derived from a study of cytomegalovirus exposure and HLA in healthy donors. Study-wide points: The study dropped some indistinguishable V segments, TRBV6-2 and TRBV6-3 among them. Certain sequence variants were highly shared and formed a cluster, and this cluster was likely a sequencing artifact. It emerged from a later analysis that several of the most significant clusters appeared to be linked to common viral pathogens. Some TCR beta chains (roughly 160 of them) were listed as cytomegalovirus-associated.

Primers: 60 Vbeta forward and 13 Jbeta reverse. Profiling relied on immunoSEQ multiplex PCR, and the TCRdb table lists in-frame clones only, not all of them. The table lists 150,000 to 200,000 clones, 85% of them singletons. V lost 4 bases and J lost 2; bases outside the gene matches: 5. This CDR3 comprises 15 residues. Germline CDR1 SGHAT, CDR2 FQNNGV. This chain uses TRBV11-2 with TRBJ2-1, with 7 positions matching TRBD2. The clonotype comes from a boy aged 2 to 9 in good health and CMV-seronegative. Sequencing was performed on PBMCs. The DNA for the CDR3 is TGTGCCAGCAGCTCCTCTAGCGGTACCTACAATGAGCAGTTCTTC. It is translated as CASSSSSGTYNEQFF.